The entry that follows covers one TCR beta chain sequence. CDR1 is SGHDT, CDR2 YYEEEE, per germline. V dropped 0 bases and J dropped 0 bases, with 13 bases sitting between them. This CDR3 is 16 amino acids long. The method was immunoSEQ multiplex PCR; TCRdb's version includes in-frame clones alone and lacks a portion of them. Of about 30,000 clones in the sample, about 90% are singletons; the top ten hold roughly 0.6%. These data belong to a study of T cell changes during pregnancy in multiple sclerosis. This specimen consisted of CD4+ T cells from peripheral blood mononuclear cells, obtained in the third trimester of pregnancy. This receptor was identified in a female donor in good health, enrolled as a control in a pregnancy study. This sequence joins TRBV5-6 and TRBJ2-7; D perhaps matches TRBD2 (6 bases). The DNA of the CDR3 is TGTGCCAGCAGCTTGGCCGGCGGAGGGATCTCCTACGAGCAGTACTTC. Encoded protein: CASSLAGGGISYEQYF.